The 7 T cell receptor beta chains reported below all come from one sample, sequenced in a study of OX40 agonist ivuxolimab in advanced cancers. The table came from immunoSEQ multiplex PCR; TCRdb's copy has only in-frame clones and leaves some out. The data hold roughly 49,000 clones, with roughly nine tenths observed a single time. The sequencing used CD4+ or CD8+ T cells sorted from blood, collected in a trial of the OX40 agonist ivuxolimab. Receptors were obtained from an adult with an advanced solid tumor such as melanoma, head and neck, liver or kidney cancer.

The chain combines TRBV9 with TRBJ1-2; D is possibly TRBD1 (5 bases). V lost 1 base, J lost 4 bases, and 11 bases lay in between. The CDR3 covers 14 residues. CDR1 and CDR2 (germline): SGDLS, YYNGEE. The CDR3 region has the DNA TGTGCCAGCAGCGTAAATTTGGGGACCTATGGCTACACCTTC. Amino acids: CASSVNLGTYGYTF.

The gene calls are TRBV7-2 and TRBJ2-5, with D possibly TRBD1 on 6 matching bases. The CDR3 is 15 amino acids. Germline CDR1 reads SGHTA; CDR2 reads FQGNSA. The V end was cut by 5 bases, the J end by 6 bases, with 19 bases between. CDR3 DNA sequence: TGTGCCAGCAGCCCCCAGGGGTCCTCCCGCAAGACCCAGTACTTC. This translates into CASSPQGSSRKTQYF.

The CDR3 spells CASSIGRALDSGELFF. CDR3 DNA: TGTGCCAGTAGTATTGGGAGGGCCCTCGATTCCGGGGAGCTGTTTTTT. V gene TRBV19 combines with J gene TRBJ2-2, with 7 positions matching TRBD2. With 3 bases clipped from V and 6 bases from J, the junction kept 10 bases outside the gene matches. The CDR3 spans 16 residues. Germline assignment: CDR1 LNHDA and CDR2 SQIVND (reference sequence).

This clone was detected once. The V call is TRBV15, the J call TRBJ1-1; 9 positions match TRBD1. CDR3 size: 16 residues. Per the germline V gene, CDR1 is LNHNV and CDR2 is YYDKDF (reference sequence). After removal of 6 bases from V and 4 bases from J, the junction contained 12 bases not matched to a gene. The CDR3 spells CATRKGWTGAGTEAFF. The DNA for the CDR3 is TGTGCCACCAGAAAGGGGTGGACAGGGGCGGGCACTGAAGCTTTCTTT.

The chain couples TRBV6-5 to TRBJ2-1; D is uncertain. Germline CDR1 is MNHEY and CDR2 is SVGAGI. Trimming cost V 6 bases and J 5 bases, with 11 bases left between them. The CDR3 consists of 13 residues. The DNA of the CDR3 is TGTGCCAGCAGCTTGACCCGGGACAATGAGCAGTTCTTC. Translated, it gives CASSLTRDNEQFF.

CDR3 loop: CASDRYLGVAGVIDNEQFF. As DNA, the CDR3 is TGTGCCTCGGACAGATACCTAGGGGTAGCGGGAGTAATCGACAATGAGCAGTTCTTC. The gene calls are TRBV30 and TRBJ2-1, with TRBD2 identical over 9 bases. Trimming removed 7 bases from V and 5 bases from J; junction bases left unmatched: 24. Germline V lookup: CDR1 GTSNPN, CDR2 SVGIG (reference sequence). There are 19 residues in the CDR3.

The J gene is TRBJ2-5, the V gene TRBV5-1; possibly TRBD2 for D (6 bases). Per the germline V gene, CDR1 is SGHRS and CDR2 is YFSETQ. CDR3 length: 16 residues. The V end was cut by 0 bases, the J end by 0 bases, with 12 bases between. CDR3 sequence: CASSLDTRTNQETQYF. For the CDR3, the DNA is TGCGCCAGCAGCTTGGATACGCGGACTAACCAAGAGACCCAGTACTTC.